The 26 T cell receptor beta chains reported below all come from one sample, sequenced in a study of post-analysis software for immune sequencing data. These receptors are not linked to any known antigen. Notes on the study in general: Five TRBV segments, including TRBV5-6, TRBV5-1 and TRBV20-1, were more frequent in patients than controls.

The TCR beta cDNA libraries carried unique molecular identifiers. TCRdb analysed the PCR reads with MiXCR anew, one entry per CDR3 protein. This sample carries approximately 770,000 distinct CDR3 sequences, approximately 44% of them seen once, and the ten largest clones take 4% to 5%. The sample consisted of blood. These TCRs come from a girl aged 10 to 17 with multiple sclerosis.

This clonotype has just a few counts. This CDR3 is CSARDRVTETQYF. DNA of the CDR3: TGCAGTGCCCGGGACAGGGTTACGGAGACCCAGTACTTC. This sequence joins TRBV20-1 and TRBJ2-5; TRBD1 matches at 9 bases. The CDR3 sequence is 13 residues long. Germline V gene data show CDR1 as DFQATT and CDR2 as SNEGSKA (reference sequence). Unmatched junction bases numbered 7, after V lost 6 bases and J lost 5 bases.

V gene TRBV3-1 combines with J gene TRBJ2-7, with 15 nucleotides matching TRBD2. In germline, CDR1 is LGHDT, CDR2 YNNKEL (reference sequence). The CDR3 loop spans 20 amino acids. Losses at the gene ends were 2 bases for V and 0 bases for J; bases not matched to a gene: 11. The CDR3 DNA reads as TGTGCCAGCAGCCAATCTACGGGACTAGCGGGAGGTCGGAGCTCCTACGAGCAGTACTTC. It encodes CASSQSTGLAGGRSSYEQYF.

This chain links TRBV7-2 with TRBJ2-6; 9 bases fit TRBD1. The CDR3 covers 18 residues. CDR1 is SGHTA and CDR2 is FQGNSA in the germline V gene. V lost 3 bases, J lost 1 base, and 7 bases stayed unmatched. This CDR3 reads CASSFRTGDPSGANVLTF. CDR3 nucleotide sequence: TGTGCCAGCAGCTTCCGGACAGGGGACCCTTCTGGGGCCAACGTCCTGACTTTC.

This CDR3 reads CASSIGGGEGETQYF. DNA for the CDR3: TGTGCCAGCAGCATAGGGGGAGGGGAGGGGGAGACCCAGTACTTC. The V gene is TRBV7-2, the J gene TRBJ2-5, with D possibly TRBD2 on 7 matching bases. The V gene's germline CDR1 is SGHTA and CDR2 FQGNSA. CDR3 length: 15 amino acids. V lost 5 bases and J lost 5, with 18 bases in between.

The chain is built from TRBV27 and TRBJ2-1; TRBD2 matches at 11 bases. V gave up 2 bases and J gave up 12 bases; unmatched junction bases: 9. The CDR3 sequence is 15 residues long. Germline loops: CDR1 MNHEY, CDR2 SMNVEV (reference sequence). The CDR3 nucleotides are TGTGCCAGCAGTTTAACGGCTAGCGGGAGGTTCTCGCAGTTCTTC. The encoded protein is CASSLTASGRFSQFF.

This clonotype was seen only once. V usage is TRBV7-9 and J usage is TRBJ2-1; 7 nucleotides match TRBD2. V was pared by 5 bases and J by 6 bases, with 13 bases of the junction left unmatched. Germline CDR1 SEHNR, CDR2 FQNEAQ (reference sequence). CDR3 length: 16 amino acids. As DNA, the CDR3 is TGTGCCAGCAGCCCCAAAGCGGGAACCACCCTCAATGAGCAGTTCTTC. Translating gives CASSPKAGTTLNEQFF.

This clonotype occurred many times. The CDR3 reads CASSYSRTGELVNEQFF. The CDR3 DNA follows: TGTGCCAGCAGTTACTCCAGGACAGGGGAACTGGTAAATGAGCAGTTCTTC. V gene TRBV6-2 or TRBV6-3 combines with J gene TRBJ2-1; 9 bases fit TRBD1. The V gene's germline CDR1 is MNHEY and CDR2 SVGEGT. This CDR3 region has 17 residues. Losses at the gene ends were 0 bases for V and 7 bases for J; bases not matched to a gene: 10.

This clonotype was seen more than once but under ten times. The J gene is TRBJ2-3, the V gene TRBV9, with a possible D match to TRBD2 (6 bases). With 4 bases removed from V and 4 bases from J, the gap between germline ends came to 22 bases. The CDR3 consists of 17 residues. The V gene's germline CDR1 is SGDLS and CDR2 YYNGEE. This CDR3 is CASSPTAGTLRADTQYF. Here the CDR3 DNA reads TGTGCCAGCAGCCCGACCGCCGGGACTTTAAGGGCAGATACGCAGTATTTT.

This clonotype was observed at least ten times. The chain uses TRBV20-1 and TRBJ2-7, with D tentatively TRBD1 or TRBD2 (5 bases each). The ends were cut back, 3 bases at V and 7 bases at J, with 16 bases in the middle. The CDR3 is 13 residues long. In germline, CDR1 is DFQATT, CDR2 SNEGSKA (reference sequence). CDR3 coding DNA: TGCAGTGCTAGCGATGGGGGTTCGTGGGAGCAGTACTTC. This encodes CSASDGGSWEQYF.

This chain joins TRBV29-1 and TRBJ2-7; D gene ambiguous. Deletions cut 4 bases from V and 7 bases from J, with 8 bases between. CDR3 length: 10 amino acids. Germline lookup yields CDR1 SQVTM and CDR2 ANQGSEA. CDR3 in amino acids: CSVVYGEQYF. Here the CDR3 DNA reads TGCAGCGTTGTTTATGGGGAGCAGTACTTC.

This clonotype has just a few counts. The rearrangement uses TRBV29-1 and TRBJ2-1, with D possibly called TRBD1 or TRBD2 (6 bases each). V lost 2 bases to trimming and J lost 8 bases, with 13 bases between them. Germline CDR1 is SQVTM and CDR2 is ANQGSEA. The CDR3 contains 13 residues. The CDR3 is CSVEPGRGDEQFF. CDR3 sequence (DNA): TGCAGCGTTGAACCAGGAAGGGGGGATGAGCAGTTCTTC.

This chain joins TRBV4-1 and TRBJ2-2; D is undetermined. Trimming took 5 bases from V and 0 from J, leaving 13 bases between them. Germline loops: CDR1 MGHRA, CDR2 YSYEKL. This CDR3 has 16 residues. This chain's CDR3 is CASSADTIANTGELFF. The CDR3 coding sequence is TGCGCCAGCAGCGCCGACACCATCGCGAACACCGGGGAGCTGTTTTTT.

This clonotype has just a few counts. The V call is TRBV6-5, the J call TRBJ2-1, with 10 bases fitting TRBD2. The CDR3 loop spans 16 amino acids. Germline V gene sequence: CDR1 MNHEY, CDR2 SVGAGI. J gave up 7 bases and V 2 bases, and 8 bases lay outside the gene matches. The CDR3, as DNA: TGTGCCAGCAGTTACGATCTAGCGGGAGACCCGAATGAGCAGTTCTTC. Its translation is CASSYDLAGDPNEQFF.

The chain links TRBV29-1 to TRBJ1-2; weak D call: TRBD1 (6 bases). The CDR3 consists of 14 residues. Germline CDR1 and CDR2: SQVTM and ANQGSEA. V was trimmed by 0 bases and J by 3 bases, leaving 11 bases between them. The CDR3 loop is CSVEEPGVDYGYTF. The CDR3 nucleotides are TGCAGCGTTGAAGAACCAGGGGTAGACTATGGCTACACCTTC.

This clonotype has more than one count but fewer than ten. This chain uses TRBV18 with TRBJ2-1; TRBD2 might be the D (5 bases). The germline V gene encodes CDR1 KGHSH and CDR2 LQKENI. Trimming took off 3 bases at V and 0 bases at J, with 9 bases between the two ends. CDR3 length equals 15 residues. CDR3 DNA sequence: TGTGCCAGCTCACCGACTACCAGCTCCTACAATGAGCAGTTCTTC. Amino acids: CASSPTTSSYNEQFF.

As to this clonotype: The junction and the germline gene differ at one end; a read error may be behind it. The J gene is TRBJ2-4, the V gene TRBV7-2; TRBD2 matches 7 bases. The V gene's germline CDR1 is SGHTA and CDR2 FQGNSA. CDR3 length: 14 residues. The CDR3 reads CVSSLAGRENIQYF. CDR3 in DNA: TGTGTCAGCAGCTTAGCGGGCAGAGAAAACATTCAGTACTTC.

This clonotype was picked up a small number of times. V is TRBV12-3 or TRBV12-4 and J is TRBJ2-5, with D possibly being TRBD1 or TRBD2 (7 bases each). This CDR3 spans 16 amino acids. V dropped 2 bases and J dropped 2 bases, with 15 bases sitting between them. The CDR3 DNA sequence: TGTGCCAGCAGTTTACTAGGGAGGGGACAGCAAGAGACCCAGTACTTC. Translating gives CASSLLGRGQQETQYF.

The chain employs TRBV29-1 and TRBJ1-1; no definite D call. The CDR3 contains 11 residues. V shed 6 bases and J shed 2 bases, with 7 bases lying between them. Germline loops: CDR1 SQVTM, CDR2 ANQGSEA. The CDR3 is CSVQANTEAFF. The CDR3 nucleotides are TGCAGCGTCCAAGCCAACACTGAAGCTTTCTTT.

The chain recombines TRBV6-1 with TRBJ1-2, with D possibly matching TRBD1 (5 bases). CDR1 is MNHNS and CDR2 is SASEGT in the germline V gene. There are 12 residues in the CDR3. Between the trimmed V and J ends, which lost 6 bases and 4 bases, there was a span of 9 bases. This chain's CDR3 is CASSRGTYGYTF. CDR3 DNA: TGTGCCAGCAGCCGCGGGACCTATGGCTACACCTTC.

This clonotype showed up just a few times. J is TRBJ2-5 and V is TRBV3-1; no clear D gene. This CDR3 is built from 13 residues. The V end lost 9 bases, the J end lost 0 bases, and 11 bases lay between the germline ends. Germline V gene lookup returns CDR1 LGHDT and CDR2 YNNKEL (reference sequence). The CDR3 region is CASSTRDQETQYF. The CDR3 DNA reads as TGTGCCAGTTCCACGAGAGACCAAGAGACCCAGTACTTC.

This chain connects TRBV29-1 to TRBJ1-1; D perhaps matches TRBD1 (6 bases). This CDR3 spans 13 amino acids. Between the trimmed V and J ends, which lost 2 bases and 3 bases, there was a span of 10 bases. The V gene's germline CDR1 is SQVTM and CDR2 ANQGSEA. The CDR3 nucleotides read TGCAGCGTTGAACAGGGGACTTACACTGAAGCTTTCTTT. Its translation is CSVEQGTYTEAFF.

Only a few counts were recorded for this clonotype. The chain employs TRBV12-3 or TRBV12-4 and TRBJ2-2, with D perhaps matching TRBD1 or TRBD2 (6 bases each). Trimming took off 10 bases at V and 4 bases at J, with 10 bases between the two ends. The CDR3 extends over 12 amino acids. DNA of the CDR3: TGTGCCACCAAGGGGGGCACCGGGGAGCTGTTTTTT. Translated, it gives CATKGGTGELFF.

The rearrangement links TRBV13 to TRBJ2-7; the match to TRBD2 covers 8 bases. Unmatched junction bases numbered 5, after V lost 4 bases and J lost 3 bases. CDR3 size: 14 residues. From germline, CDR1 is PRHDT and CDR2 FYEKMQ (reference sequence). Here the CDR3 reads CASSSGLGDYEQYF. The CDR3 DNA reads as TGTGCCAGCAGCTCGGGACTAGGGGACTACGAGCAGTACTTC.

This clonotype was detected a few times. This chain links TRBV4-1 with TRBJ2-7, with TRBD1 as a possible D gene (11 bases). The germline V gene encodes CDR1 MGHRA and CDR2 YSYEKL. The CDR3 loop spans 18 amino acids. V was shortened by 2 bases and J by 2 bases, with 22 bases between the two germline ends. As DNA, the CDR3 is TGCGCCAGCAGCCAACTCACTAGCGGGACAGGGGGGACCTACGAGCAGTACTTC. Translation gives CASSQLTSGTGGTYEQYF.

This clonotype turned up a few times. The chain recombines TRBV29-1 with TRBJ2-3; TRBD2 matches 7 bases. The CDR3 runs 16 residues. V dropped 0 bases and J dropped 2; count of bases not matched to a gene: 8. Germline V gene lookup returns CDR1 SQVTM and CDR2 ANQGSEA. This CDR3 is CSVEEVAGGYTDTQYF. The CDR3 DNA reads as TGCAGCGTTGAAGAGGTAGCGGGCGGTTACACAGATACGCAGTATTTT.

This clonotype was observed a few times. This CDR3 reads CSAGGRNEQFF. CDR3 bases: TGCAGTGCTGGGGGGAGGAATGAGCAGTTCTTC. V usage is TRBV20-1 and J usage is TRBJ2-1; possibly TRBD2 for D (6 bases). V dropped 5 bases and J dropped 7 bases, with 9 bases sitting between them. Germline CDR1 DFQATT, CDR2 SNEGSKA (reference sequence). The CDR3 extends over 11 amino acids.